Sequencing of this TCR beta chain was carried out in a study of OX40 agonist ivuxolimab in advanced cancers. Regarding this clone: Its antigen is not identified.

Study conclusions and caveats: Antigen targets of the expanded peripheral T cells went undetermined. Low levels of normalized T-cell clonal expansion also appeared in some nonresponders.

Germline CDR1 reads SGHTA; CDR2 reads FQGNSA. V lost 1 base, J lost 0 bases, and 3 bases stayed unmatched. CDR3 size: 16 residues. The method was immunoSEQ multiplex PCR; TCRdb's version includes in-frame clones alone and lacks a portion of them. The table lists 45,000 or so clones, roughly 82% of them singletons. This TCR derives from an adult with an advanced solid tumor such as melanoma, head and neck, liver or kidney cancer. The chain combines TRBV7-2 with TRBJ2-1, with 7 bases lining up with TRBD1. This sample comprised CD4+ or CD8+ T cells sorted from blood, obtained in a trial of the OX40 agonist ivuxolimab. In nucleotides, the CDR3 is TGTGCCAGCAGCTTAGTGGGGGACAGCTCCTACAATGAGCAGTTCTTC. This gives the protein CASSLVGDSSYNEQFF.